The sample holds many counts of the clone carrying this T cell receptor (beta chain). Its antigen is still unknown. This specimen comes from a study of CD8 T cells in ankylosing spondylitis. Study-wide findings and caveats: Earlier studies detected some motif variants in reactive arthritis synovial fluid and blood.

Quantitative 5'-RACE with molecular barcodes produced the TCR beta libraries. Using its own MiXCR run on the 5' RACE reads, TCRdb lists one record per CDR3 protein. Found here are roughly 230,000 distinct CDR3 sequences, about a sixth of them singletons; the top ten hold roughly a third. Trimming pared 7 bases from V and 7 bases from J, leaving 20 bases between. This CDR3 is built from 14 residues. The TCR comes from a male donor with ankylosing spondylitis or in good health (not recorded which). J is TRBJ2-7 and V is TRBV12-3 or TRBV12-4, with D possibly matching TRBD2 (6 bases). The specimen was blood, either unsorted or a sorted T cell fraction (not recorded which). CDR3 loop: CASTPGTSPWEQYF. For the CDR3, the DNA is TGTGCCAGCACCCCGGGGACTTCCCCGTGGGAGCAGTACTTC.